The entry below describes one TCR beta chain. These data originate in a study of T cells expressing NK-cell markers. The CDR3 is made up of 14 amino acids. Germline V gene lookup returns CDR1 LGHDT and CDR2 YNNKEL (reference sequence). TCRdb reanalyzed the 5' RACE reads and collapses them to one entry per CDR3 protein, without DNA. Its listing shows fewer than 300,000 distinct CDR3 sequences. The chain joins TRBV3-1 to TRBJ2-7. This TCR derives from a woman between 18 and 75 years old in good health. The sequencing sample was made of blood T cells: a sorted CD56 or NKG2C T cell subset, CD4+ or CD8+ T cells, or bulk PBMC T cells (not recorded which). The CDR3 loop is CASSQDLDTYEQYF.